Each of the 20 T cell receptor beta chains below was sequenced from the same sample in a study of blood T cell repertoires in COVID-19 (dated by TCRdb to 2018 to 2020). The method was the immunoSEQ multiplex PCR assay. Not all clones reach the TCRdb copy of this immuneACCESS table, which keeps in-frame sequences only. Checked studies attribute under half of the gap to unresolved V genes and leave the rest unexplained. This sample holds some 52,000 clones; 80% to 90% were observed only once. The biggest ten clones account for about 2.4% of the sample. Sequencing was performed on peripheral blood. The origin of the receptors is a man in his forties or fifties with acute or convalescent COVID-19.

The CDR3 nucleotides are TGTGCCAGCAGTGCTCAGGGGGCGAGGCTGCTGTTTTTT. Translating it yields CASSAQGARLLFF. The V and J genes are TRBV27 and TRBJ1-4, with 8 positions matching TRBD1. Germline V CDR1 and CDR2: MNHEY, SMNVEV (reference sequence). Germline trimming cut 5 bases from V and 14 bases from J; bases unmatched to any gene: 10. The CDR3 length is 13 residues.

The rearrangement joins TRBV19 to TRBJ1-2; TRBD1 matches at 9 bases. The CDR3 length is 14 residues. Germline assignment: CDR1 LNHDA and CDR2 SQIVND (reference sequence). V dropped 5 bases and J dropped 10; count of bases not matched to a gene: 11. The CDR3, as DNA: TGTGCCAGTAGTCCCGGGACAGGGTCCGTTGACTACACCTTC. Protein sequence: CASSPGTGSVDYTF.

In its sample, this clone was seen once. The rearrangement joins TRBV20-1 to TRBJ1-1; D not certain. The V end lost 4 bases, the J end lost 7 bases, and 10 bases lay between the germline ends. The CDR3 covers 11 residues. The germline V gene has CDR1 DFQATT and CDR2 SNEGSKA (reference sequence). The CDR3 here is CSANSYYEAFF. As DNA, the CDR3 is TGCAGTGCTAATTCATACTATGAAGCTTTCTTT.

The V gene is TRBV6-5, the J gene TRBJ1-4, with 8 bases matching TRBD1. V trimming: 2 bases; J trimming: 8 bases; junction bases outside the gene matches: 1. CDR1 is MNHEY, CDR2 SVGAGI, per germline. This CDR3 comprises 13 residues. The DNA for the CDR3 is TGTGCCAGCAGTTACCGGGACAGGGAAAAACTGTTTTTT. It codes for CASSYRDREKLFF.

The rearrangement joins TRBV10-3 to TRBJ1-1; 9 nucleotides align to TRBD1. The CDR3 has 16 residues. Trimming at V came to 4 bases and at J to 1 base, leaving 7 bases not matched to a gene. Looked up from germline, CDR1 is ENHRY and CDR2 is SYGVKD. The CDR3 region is CAISVQQGARNTEAFF. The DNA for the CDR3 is TGTGCCATCAGTGTACAACAGGGGGCGCGGAACACTGAAGCTTTCTTT.

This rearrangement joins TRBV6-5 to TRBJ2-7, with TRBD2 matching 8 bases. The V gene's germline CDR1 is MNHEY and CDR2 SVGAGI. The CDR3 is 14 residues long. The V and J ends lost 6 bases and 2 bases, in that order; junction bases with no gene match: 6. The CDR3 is CASRGAGATYEQYF. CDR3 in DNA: TGTGCCAGCAGAGGAGCGGGAGCCACCTACGAGCAGTACTTC.

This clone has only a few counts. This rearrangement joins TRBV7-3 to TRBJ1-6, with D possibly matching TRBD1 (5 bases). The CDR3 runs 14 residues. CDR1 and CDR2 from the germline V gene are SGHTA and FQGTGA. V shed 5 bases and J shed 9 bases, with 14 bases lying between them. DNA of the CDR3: TGTGCCAGCAGCCCTACAGGTCGGACTTCACCCCTCCACTTT. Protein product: CASSPTGRTSPLHF.

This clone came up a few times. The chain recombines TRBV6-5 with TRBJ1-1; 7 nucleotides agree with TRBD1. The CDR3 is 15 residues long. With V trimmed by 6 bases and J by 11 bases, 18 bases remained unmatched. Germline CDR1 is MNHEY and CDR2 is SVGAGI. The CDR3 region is CASSPPGERGRWAFF. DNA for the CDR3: TGTGCCAGCAGCCCCCCTGGTGAGAGGGGGCGGTGGGCTTTCTTT.

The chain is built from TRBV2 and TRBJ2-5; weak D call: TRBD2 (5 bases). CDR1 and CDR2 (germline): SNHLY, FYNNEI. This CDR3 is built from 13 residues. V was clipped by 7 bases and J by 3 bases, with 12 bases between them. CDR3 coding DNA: TGTGCCAGCACCAGAGACGGGGAAGAGACCCAGTACTTC. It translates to CASTRDGEETQYF.

The CDR3 here is CASSYRQYNSPLHF. CDR3 sequence (DNA): TGTGCCAGCAGTTACAGACAGTATAATTCACCCCTCCACTTT. This sequence joins TRBV6-6 and TRBJ1-6, with a weak D call TRBD1 (5 bases). V was clipped by 2 bases and J by 4 bases, with 6 bases between them. Germline V gives CDR1 MNHNY, CDR2 SVGAGI (reference sequence). The CDR3 loop spans 14 amino acids.

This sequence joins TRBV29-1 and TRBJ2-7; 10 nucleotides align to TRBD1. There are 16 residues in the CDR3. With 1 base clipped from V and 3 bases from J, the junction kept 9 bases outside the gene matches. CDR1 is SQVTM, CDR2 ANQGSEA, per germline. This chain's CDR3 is CSVEAPRQGAFYEQYF. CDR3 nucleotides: TGCAGCGTTGAAGCCCCCCGACAGGGGGCGTTCTACGAGCAGTACTTC.

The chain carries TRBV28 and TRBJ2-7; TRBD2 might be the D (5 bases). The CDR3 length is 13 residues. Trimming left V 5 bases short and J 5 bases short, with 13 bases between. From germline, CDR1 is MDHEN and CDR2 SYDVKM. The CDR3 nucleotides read TGTGCCAGCAGTCCCTCTAGGACTGACGAGCAGTACTTC. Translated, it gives CASSPSRTDEQYF.

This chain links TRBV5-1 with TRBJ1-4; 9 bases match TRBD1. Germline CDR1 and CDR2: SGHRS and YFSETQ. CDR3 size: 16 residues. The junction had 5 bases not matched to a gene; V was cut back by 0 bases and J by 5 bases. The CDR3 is CASSLGGQGGNEKLFF. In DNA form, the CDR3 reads TGCGCCAGCAGCTTGGGGGGACAGGGAGGAAATGAAAAACTGTTTTTT.

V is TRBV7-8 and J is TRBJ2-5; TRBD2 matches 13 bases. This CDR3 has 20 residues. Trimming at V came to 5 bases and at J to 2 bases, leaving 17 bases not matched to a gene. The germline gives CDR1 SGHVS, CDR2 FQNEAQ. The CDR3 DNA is TGTGCCAGCAGCCTAAAACGGACTAGCGGGAGTGGAGGGCAACAAGAGACCCAGTACTTC. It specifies CASSLKRTSGSGGQQETQYF.

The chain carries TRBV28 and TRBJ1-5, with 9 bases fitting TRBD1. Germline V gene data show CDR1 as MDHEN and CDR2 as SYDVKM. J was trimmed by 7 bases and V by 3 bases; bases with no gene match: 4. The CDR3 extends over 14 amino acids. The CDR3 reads CASSLTGGGQPQHF. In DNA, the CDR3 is TGTGCCAGCAGTTTGACAGGGGGGGGACAGCCCCAGCATTTT.

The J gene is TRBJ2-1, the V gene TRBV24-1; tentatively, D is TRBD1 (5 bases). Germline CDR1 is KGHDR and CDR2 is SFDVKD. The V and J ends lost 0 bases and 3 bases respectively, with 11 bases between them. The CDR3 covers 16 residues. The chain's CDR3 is CATSDLQTASYNEQFF. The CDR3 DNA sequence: TGTGCCACCAGTGATTTGCAGACAGCAAGCTACAATGAGCAGTTCTTC.

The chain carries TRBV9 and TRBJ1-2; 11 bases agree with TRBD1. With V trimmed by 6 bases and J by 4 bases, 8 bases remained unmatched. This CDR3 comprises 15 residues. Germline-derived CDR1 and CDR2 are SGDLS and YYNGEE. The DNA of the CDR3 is TGTGCCAGCACCGAGGGACAGGGGGGATCCTATGGCTACACCTTC. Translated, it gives CASTEGQGGSYGYTF. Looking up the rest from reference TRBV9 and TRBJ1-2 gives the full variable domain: DSGVTQTPKHLITATGQRVTLRCSPRSGDLSVYWYQQSLDQGLQFLIQYYNGEERAKGNILERFSAQQFPDLHSELNLSSLELGDSALYFCASTEGQGGSYGYTFGSGTRLTVV.

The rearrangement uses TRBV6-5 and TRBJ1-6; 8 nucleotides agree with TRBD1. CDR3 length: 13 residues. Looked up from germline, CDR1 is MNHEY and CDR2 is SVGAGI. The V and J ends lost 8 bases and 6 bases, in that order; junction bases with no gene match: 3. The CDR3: CASQTGVNSPLHF. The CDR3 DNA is TGTGCCAGCCAGACAGGGGTTAATTCACCCCTCCACTTT.

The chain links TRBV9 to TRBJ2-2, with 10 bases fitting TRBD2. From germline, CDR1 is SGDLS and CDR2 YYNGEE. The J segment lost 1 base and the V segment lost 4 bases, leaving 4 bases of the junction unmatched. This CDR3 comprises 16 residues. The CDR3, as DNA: TGTGCCAGCAGCTCTCGGACTAGCGGGAACACCGGGGAGCTGTTTTTT. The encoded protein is CASSSRTSGNTGELFF.

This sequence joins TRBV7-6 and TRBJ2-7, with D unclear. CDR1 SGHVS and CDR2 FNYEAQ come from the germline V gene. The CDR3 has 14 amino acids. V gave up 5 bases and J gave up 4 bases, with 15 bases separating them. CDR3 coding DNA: TGTGCCAGCAGCAATCCCCGACATGGGTACGAGCAGTACTTC. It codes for CASSNPRHGYEQYF.